Detailed here is one TCR beta chain. Antigen unknown. The analysis combined second doses at about 4 or about 12 weeks. The data derive from a study of T cell responses to AZD1222 COVID-19 vaccine. The CDR3 runs 20 residues. V was pared by 5 bases and J by 3 bases, with 17 bases of the junction left unmatched. Germline V gives CDR1 PRHDT, CDR2 FYEKMQ (reference sequence). Study results and limitations: Donors, mostly white British, included more females; clonal diversity was possibly underestimated. Rises in breadth and depth of Spike-specific TCRs came after two AZD1222 doses. The study found vaccine-associated CD4 TCRs spanning spike, dominant at 160-218 and 743-854.

The assay was immunoSEQ multiplex PCR, and TCRdb's table has in-frame clones only and misses some. The sample has some 130,000 clones; approximately 91% are singletons. The chain links TRBV13 to TRBJ1-3, with 12 nucleotides matching TRBD1. The TCR was taken from an adult who received the AZD1222 COVID-19 vaccine. Sequencing was performed on peripheral blood, taken 28 days after the second AZD1222 dose. The CDR3 nucleotides are TGTGCCAGCAGCGCACTTAGGGGATCGGGACAGGGGGCGCTTGGAAACACCATATATTTT. Translated, it gives CASSALRGSGQGALGNTIYF.